This T cell receptor beta chain was obtained from a study of cytomegalovirus exposure and HLA in healthy donors. A multiplex PCR was run with 60 Vbeta primers and 13 Jbeta primers. Sequenced by immunoSEQ multiplex PCR; TCRdb stores in-frame clones only, minus some. This sample has about 160,000 clones; approximately 86% occur once, and the top ten carry nearly 2%. The CDR3 contains 17 residues. V was clipped by 2 bases and J by 6 bases; unmatched bases: 7. Germline CDR1 reads SGHRS; CDR2 reads YFSETQ. Overall study findings and caveats: Cytomegalovirus-associated TCR beta chains were listed, numbering some 180. It was reported that TCR beta sequences correctly inferred the HLA-A and HLA-B alleles for most subjects.

About this clone: Its antigen remains unidentified.

The chain uses TRBV5-1 and TRBJ2-2; 13 positions match TRBD2. This clonotype was sampled from a woman aged 18-30 years in good health and CMV-seronegative. Sample: PBMCs. The CDR3 DNA sequence: TGCGCCAGCAGCTTCCGACTAGCGGGAGGAAGCTCCGGGGAGCTGTTTTTT. It translates to CASSFRLAGGSSGELFF.